The TCR beta chain under discussion was sequenced for a study of blood T cell repertoires in COVID-19. Study-level background: Both acute and convalescent COVID-19 samples were obtained from the United States, Italy and Spain.

This clone was counted between two and nine times. Measured with immunoSEQ multiplex PCR; TCRdb has only the in-frame clones, and not every one. The sample lists around 430,000 clones; about 86% were seen once. The ends were cut back, 3 bases at V and 3 bases at J, with 8 bases in the middle. Germline CDR1 SGHAT, CDR2 FQNNGV. The CDR3 consists of 13 residues. In assigning cohorts, the study relied on participant-reported clinical history. Two negative PCRs, clearance, or symptom resolution had been documented for recovered Cohort 3 donors. The V call is TRBV11-2, the J call TRBJ1-2; D remains ambiguous. Sequencing used PBMCs or T cells enriched from blood (not recorded which). The receptor comes from a woman between 50 and 59 years old who had recovered from COVID-19. In nucleotides, the CDR3 is TGTGCCAGCAGCTTCGTAAGCGACTATGGCTACACCTTC. Translated, it gives CASSFVSDYGYTF.